Listed here are 27 T cell receptor beta chains from one sample, sequenced in a study of blood T cell repertoires in COVID-19. Sequenced by immunoSEQ multiplex PCR; TCRdb stores in-frame clones only, minus some. The repertoire includes around 300,000 clones, nearly 90% of them detected once, and 1.7% sits in the top ten. Material for sequencing was PBMCs or T cells enriched from blood (not recorded which). The receptors originated from a woman aged 18 to 35 with acute COVID-19.

The CDR3 protein is CASTGGGGYETQYF. The CDR3 DNA reads TGTGCCAGCACCGGGGGGGGTGGGTACGAGACCCAGTACTTC. The chain combines TRBV6-5 with TRBJ2-5; 8 bases line up with TRBD2. The V gene end was trimmed by 7 bases and the J gene end by 5 bases; junction bases not matched to a gene: 9. CDR1 is MNHEY and CDR2 is SVGAGI in the germline V gene. The CDR3 is 14 residues long.

The chain combines TRBV30 with TRBJ1-5, with 9 bases fitting TRBD1. Germline CDR1 is GTSNPN and CDR2 is SVGIG (reference sequence). Trimming at V came to 5 bases and at J to 3 bases, leaving 2 bases not matched to a gene. This CDR3 comprises 13 residues. CDR3 nucleotide sequence: TGTGCCTGGGGGACAGGGAACAATCAGCCCCAGCATTTT. Encoded protein: CAWGTGNNQPQHF. Together with reference TRBV30 and TRBJ1-5, the CDR3 gives the full variable domain: SQTIHQWPATLVQPVGSPLSLECTVEGTSNPNLYWYRQAAGRGLQLLFYSVGIGQISSEVPQNLSASRPQDRQFILSSKKLLLSDSGFYLCAWGTGNNQPQHFGDGTRLSIL.

In the case of this clone: This CDR3 is also generated by other DNA sequences in the sample. The rearrangement uses TRBV6-5 and TRBJ1-6; the D gene is possibly TRBD1 (5 bases). Deletions cut 0 bases from V and 7 bases from J, with 10 bases between. Germline V gene data show CDR1 as MNHEY and CDR2 as SVGAGI. The CDR3 has 15 residues. CDR3 region: CASSYSWQGNSPLHF. CDR3 coding DNA: TGTGCCAGCAGTTACTCATGGCAGGGAAATTCACCCCTCCACTTT.

This sequence joins TRBV5-1 and TRBJ2-2; 10 bases are shared with TRBD2. CDR3 length equals 15 residues. CDR1 is SGHRS and CDR2 is YFSETQ in the germline V gene. V lost 6 bases to trimming and J lost 5 bases; unmatched junction nucleotides: 7. CDR3 protein: CASKAGGPPTGELFF. The CDR3 nucleotides are TGCGCCAGCAAAGCGGGAGGGCCCCCGACCGGGGAGCTGTTTTTT.

This clone has a single count. This chain joins TRBV12-3 or TRBV12-4 and TRBJ1-1, with D perhaps TRBD1 (6 bases). V was trimmed by 2 bases and J by 9 bases, leaving 10 bases between them. This CDR3 is built from 12 residues. Written as DNA, the CDR3 is TGTGCCAGCAGTTTATGGACAGAAAAAGCTTTCTTT. It encodes CASSLWTEKAFF.

The gene calls are TRBV7-8 and TRBJ1-5, with D perhaps matching TRBD1 (6 bases). CDR1 SGHVS and CDR2 FQNEAQ come from the germline V gene. Trimming removed 5 bases at V and 7 bases at J, with 21 bases between. The length of the CDR3 is 16 residues. CDR3 DNA: TGTGCCAGCAGCCTACTTAGGGCAGGGGTATCGCAGCCCCAGCATTTT. It codes for CASSLLRAGVSQPQHF.

The chain recombines TRBV7-9 with TRBJ2-2; D call uncertain. The CDR3 totals 13 residues. Trimming removed 5 bases at V and 6 bases at J, with 10 bases between. Germline values: CDR1 SEHNR, CDR2 FQNEAQ (reference sequence). The CDR3 here is CASSPPVSGELFF. The CDR3 DNA reads as TGTGCCAGCAGCCCCCCGGTTTCCGGGGAGCTGTTTTTT.

The genes are TRBV27 and TRBJ2-7; D may be TRBD1 (6 bases). The CDR3 totals 15 residues. Germline CDR1 is MNHEY and CDR2 is SMNVEV (reference sequence). Trimming took off 5 bases at V and 3 bases at J, with 17 bases between the two ends. The CDR3 protein is CASSPIRDTYYEQYF. DNA of the CDR3: TGTGCCAGCAGTCCGATCCGGGACACCTACTACGAGCAGTACTTC.

Details on this clone: Other DNA sequences in this specimen translate into the identical CDR3. The chain carries TRBV10-3 and TRBJ1-5; D ambiguous. V was trimmed by 7 bases and J by 1 base, leaving 8 bases between them. Germline loops: CDR1 ENHRY, CDR2 SYGVKD. The CDR3 has 13 amino acids. This chain's CDR3 is CAINSGSNQPQHF. CDR3 in DNA: TGTGCCATCAATTCAGGCAGCAATCAGCCCCAGCATTTT.

The rearrangement joins TRBV6-2 or TRBV6-3 to TRBJ1-2; tentatively, D is TRBD1 (6 bases). Germline V lookup: CDR1 MNHEY, CDR2 SVGEGT. The V and J ends lost 6 bases and 3 bases respectively, with 14 bases between them. The CDR3 is made up of 14 amino acids. The DNA of the CDR3 is TGTGCCAGCAGCCCTGGACAGCTTTACTATGGCTACACCTTC. It translates to CASSPGQLYYGYTF.

The chain combines TRBV19 with TRBJ1-2; D gene uncertain. The germline CDR1 and CDR2 sequences are LNHDA and SQIVND (reference sequence). V lost 3 bases and J lost 8, with 10 bases in between. CDR3 length equals 12 residues. The CDR3 sequence is CASSIVRGGYTF. Written as DNA, the CDR3 is TGTGCCAGTAGTATCGTCCGGGGAGGCTACACCTTC.

V usage is TRBV3-1 (or the pseudogene TRBV3-2) and J usage is TRBJ2-1; the match to TRBD2 covers 7 bases. V lost 0 bases and J lost 3; bases outside the gene matches: 8. This CDR3 contains 17 residues. CDR1 and CDR2 from the germline V gene are LGHDT and YNNKEL (reference sequence). This CDR3 reads CASSQDQETSSYNEQFF. As DNA, the CDR3 is TGTGCCAGCAGCCAAGATCAGGAGACTAGCAGCTACAATGAGCAGTTCTTC.

CDR3 DNA sequence: TGCGCCAGCAGCTTGGGAGACAGGGGTAATTCACCCCTCCACTTT. Its translation is CASSLGDRGNSPLHF. The rearrangement joins TRBV5-1 to TRBJ1-6, with TRBD1 matching 8 bases. Trimming cost V 0 bases and J 6 bases; bases outside gene matches: 2. The CDR3 totals 15 residues. Germline V gene data show CDR1 as SGHRS and CDR2 as YFSETQ.

This rearrangement joins TRBV10-3 to TRBJ2-7; 14 bases agree with TRBD2. J was trimmed by 5 bases and V by 7 bases; bases with no gene match: 7. The CDR3 contains 15 residues. Germline V CDR1 and CDR2: ENHRY, SYGVKD. The DNA for the CDR3 is TGTGCCATCAAAGGACTAGCGGGAGGAACGAACGAGCAGTACTTC. Translating it yields CAIKGLAGGTNEQYF.

This sequence joins TRBV12-3 or TRBV12-4 and TRBJ1-1; 7 bases fit TRBD1. CDR3 length: 12 residues. The J segment lost 10 bases and the V segment lost 4 bases, leaving 6 bases of the junction unmatched. DNA of the CDR3: TGTGCCAGCAGTTCAGGGGGACGGGGAGCTTTCTTT. Encoded protein: CASSSGGRGAFF.

This clone was counted a single time. This chain links TRBV7-8 with TRBJ1-5, with D possibly matching TRBD1 (5 bases). From germline, CDR1 is SGHVS and CDR2 FQNEAQ. The V and J ends lost 7 bases and 4 bases respectively, with 17 bases between them. This CDR3 is built from 15 residues. In DNA form, the CDR3 reads TGTGCCAGCACCGCGCGGGGGGAGAGGAATCAGCCCCAGCATTTT. Translating gives CASTARGERNQPQHF. Filled out from reference TRBV7-8 and TRBJ1-5, the complete variable domain reads GAGVSQSPRYKVAKRGQDVALRCDPISGHVSLFWYQQALGQGPEFLTYFQNEAQLDKSGLPSDRFFAERPEGSVSTLKIQRTQQEDSAVYLCASTARGERNQPQHFGDGTRLSIL.

V usage is TRBV4-3 and J usage is TRBJ1-1; tentative D call: TRBD1 (5 bases). Trimming pared 0 bases from V and 6 bases from J, leaving 11 bases between. Per germline, CDR1 LGHNA and CDR2 YSLEER. This CDR3 contains 14 residues. The CDR3 DNA follows: TGCGCCAGCAGCCAAGACAGGGCCGGGCCTGAAGCTTTCTTT. Amino acids: CASSQDRAGPEAFF.

This clone has just one count. V is TRBV14 and J is TRBJ2-1, with 7 bases aligning to TRBD2. CDR1 SGHDN and CDR2 FVKESK come from the germline V gene. The CDR3 length is 15 residues. Losses at the gene ends were 0 bases for V and 8 bases for J; bases not matched to a gene: 7. As DNA, the CDR3 is TGTGCCAGCAGCCAAGATACGCTCGGGGGGTATGAGCAGTTCTTC. Translating it yields CASSQDTLGGYEQFF.

This chain joins TRBV6-5 and TRBJ2-5; 12 bases agree with TRBD2. Germline CDR1 MNHEY, CDR2 SVGAGI. This CDR3 comprises 16 residues. V lost 2 bases to trimming and J lost 1 base; unmatched junction nucleotides: 2. As DNA, the CDR3 is TGTGCCAGCAGTTACCGACTAGCGGGGGCCCAAGAGACCCAGTACTTC. This sequence encodes CASSYRLAGAQETQYF.

The rearrangement joins TRBV4-1 to TRBJ2-7; no clear D gene. CDR3 length equals 14 residues. V gave up 1 base and J gave up 5 bases, with 12 bases separating them. Looked up from germline, CDR1 is MGHRA and CDR2 is YSYEKL. As DNA, the CDR3 is TGCGCCAGCAGCCAAGTGGGTAGACTCCACGAGCAGTACTTC. Residues: CASSQVGRLHEQYF.

The chain uses TRBV29-1 and TRBJ1-3; D is ambiguous. The CDR3 runs 16 residues. Germline-derived CDR1 and CDR2 are SQVTM and ANQGSEA. Trimming shortened V by 6 bases and J by 0 bases, and 18 bases separated the two germline ends. CDR3 in amino acids: CSVAKTSSHSGNTIYF. CDR3 DNA: TGCAGCGTCGCTAAAACAAGTAGCCACTCTGGAAACACCATATATTTT.

The chain uses TRBV5-1 and TRBJ2-4; tentatively, D is TRBD2 (6 bases). The CDR3 is 17 residues long. The V gene lost 1 base and the J gene lost 6 bases, with 20 bases spanning the gap. Germline V gene data show CDR1 as SGHRS and CDR2 as YFSETQ. The CDR3 bases are TGCGCCAGCAGCTTGCCTAGCAGCAGTGGGGGGTTAAACATTCAGTACTTC. Translation: CASSLPSSSGGLNIQYF. Looking up the rest from reference TRBV5-1 and TRBJ2-4 gives the full variable domain: KAGVTQTPRYLIKTRGQQVTLSCSPISGHRSVSWYQQTPGQGLQFLFEYFSETQRNKGNFPGRFSGRQFSNSRSEMNVSTLELGDSALYLCASSLPSSSGGLNIQYFGAGTRLSVL.

The chain combines TRBV6-2 or TRBV6-3 with TRBJ1-1, with 7 bases matching TRBD1. The CDR3 length is 15 residues. Germline lookup yields CDR1 MNHEY and CDR2 SVGEGT. J was trimmed by 1 base and V by 2 bases; bases with no gene match: 4. Here the CDR3 reads CASSYRDRENTEAFF. CDR3 coding DNA: TGTGCCAGCAGTTACCGAGACAGGGAGAACACTGAAGCTTTCTTT.

The V gene is TRBV30, the J gene TRBJ2-2, with TRBD1 matching 10 bases. V shed 3 bases, J shed 5 bases, and the junction held 6 bases outside the gene matches. Germline assignment: CDR1 GTSNPN and CDR2 SVGIG (reference sequence). This CDR3 is built from 15 residues. In nucleotides, the CDR3 is TGTGCCTGGAGGACGGGACAGGGGAAGACCGGGGAGCTGTTTTTT. This codes for CAWRTGQGKTGELFF. Complete variable domain (other parts from reference TRBV30 and TRBJ2-2): SQTIHQWPATLVQPVGSPLSLECTVEGTSNPNLYWYRQAAGRGLQLLFYSVGIGQISSEVPQNLSASRPQDRQFILSSKKLLLSDSGFYLCAWRTGQGKTGELFFGEGSRLTVL.

CDR3 sequence (DNA): TGCGCCAGCAGCTTGGCCACACAGGGTGTCAATGAGCAGTTCTTC. It specifies CASSLATQGVNEQFF. This chain joins TRBV5-1 and TRBJ2-1; TRBD1 is a possible D gene (6 bases). The CDR3 runs 15 residues. From germline, CDR1 is SGHRS and CDR2 YFSETQ. V lost 0 bases, J lost 6 bases, and 13 bases lay in between.

CDR3 in amino acids: CASSQAVSSDTQYF. The CDR3 DNA sequence: TGCGCCAGCAGCCAAGCCGTCTCCTCAGATACGCAGTATTTT. The chain employs TRBV4-1 and TRBJ2-3; D is unresolved. Germline values: CDR1 MGHRA, CDR2 YSYEKL. The CDR3 length is 14 residues. Trimming stripped 1 base from V and 4 bases from J, with 9 bases between.

The J gene is TRBJ2-1, the V gene TRBV7-9; no reliable D call. In germline, CDR1 is SEHNR, CDR2 FQNEAQ (reference sequence). Trimming removed 4 bases from V and 9 bases from J, with 16 bases in between. The CDR3 consists of 14 residues. The chain's CDR3 is CASSSTRLGSEQFF. As DNA, the CDR3 is TGTGCCAGCAGCTCGACTCGTCTCGGGTCTGAGCAGTTCTTC.